This T cell receptor beta chain originates from a study of spatial heterogeneity in lung cancer. Study-level background: Mean representation of each unique TCR and UMI combination in the raw reads exceeded 8.5 occurrences.

This CDR3 contains 14 residues. The germline V and J ends were trimmed by 2 bases and 4 bases, with 12 bases remaining between them. Looked up from germline, CDR1 is SEHNR and CDR2 is FQNEAQ (reference sequence). The time point: sample taken at primary tumor resection. Frozen PBMC, nontumor lung or tumor provided whole RNA, which was sequenced unsorted. There were 72 donors, all of them untreated patients with early-stage non-small cell lung cancer. Individually, TCR cDNA molecules were each labelled with a unique molecular identifier. TCRdb analysed the 5' RACE reads with MiXCR anew, one entry per CDR3 protein. This repertoire shows 15,000 to 20,000 distinct CDR3 sequences, 20% to 25% found once; its top ten account for 19%.

This rearrangement joins TRBV7-9 to TRBJ2-7; maybe TRBD2 (6 bases). The clonotype comes from a female donor with early-stage non-small cell lung cancer. Sequencing used PBMCs, obtained at surgery. The CDR3 bases are TGTGCCAGCAGCTTAAGGTCGGGGGAGTACGAGCAGTACTTC. Residues: CASSLRSGEYEQYF.